This T cell receptor (beta chain) derives from a study of ipilimumab plus nivolumab after autologous stem cell transplantation. This clone was observed a handful of times. Clones were sequenced by immunoSEQ multiplex PCR, and TCRdb holds only the in-frame ones, with some missing. The top ten hold more than 15% of the sample, which has around 15,000 clones, more than 80% seen once. The starting material was PBMCs, obtained in a trial of ipilimumab plus nivolumab as post-transplant consolidation. The source is a male donor with diffuse large B-cell lymphoma.

CDR3 sequence (DNA): TGTGCCAGCAAAACGGCTGGTCGGGGCACCGGGGAGCTGTTTTTT. It codes for CASKTAGRGTGELFF. V is TRBV6-5 and J is TRBJ2-2, with D perhaps TRBD2 (5 bases). The CDR3 sequence is 15 residues long. Trimming stripped 7 bases from V and 4 bases from J, with 16 bases between. Per the germline V gene, CDR1 is MNHEY and CDR2 is SVGAGI.